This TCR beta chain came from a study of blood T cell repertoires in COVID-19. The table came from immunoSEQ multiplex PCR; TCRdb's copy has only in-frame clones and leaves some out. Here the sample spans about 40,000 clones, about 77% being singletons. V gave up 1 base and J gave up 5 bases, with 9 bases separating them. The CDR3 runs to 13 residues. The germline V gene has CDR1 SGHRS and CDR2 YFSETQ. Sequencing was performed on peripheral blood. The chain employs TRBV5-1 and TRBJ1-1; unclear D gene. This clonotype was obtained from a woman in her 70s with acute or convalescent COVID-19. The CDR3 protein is CASSLFTETEAFF. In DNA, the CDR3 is TGCGCCAGCAGCTTGTTCACAGAGACTGAAGCTTTCTTT.